Shown below are 27 T cell receptor beta chains from a single sample sequenced in a study of CD8+CD57+ T cells in acquired aplastic anemia. Researchers used genomic DNA as the template to profile TCR beta VDJ and CDR3. TCRdb reprocessed the reads with MiXCR, giving one entry per CDR3 protein. The repertoire holds some 410,000 distinct CDR3 sequences, with 65% to 75% as singletons. Source material: sorted CD4+, CD8+, or CD8+CD57+ T cells (not recorded which) from PBMCs. These receptors all come from a human donor in good health, serving as a control.

This clonotype was seen at least ten times. V is TRBV19 and J is TRBJ2-7; D not certain. In germline, CDR1 is LNHDA, CDR2 SQIVND (reference sequence). This CDR3 has 14 residues. V shed 2 bases and J shed 5 bases, with 13 bases lying between them. The CDR3 is CASSIRMDRHEQYF. The CDR3 region has the DNA TGTGCCAGTAGTATACGAATGGATAGACACGAGCAGTACTTC.

This clonotype occurred many times. V gene TRBV7-2 combines with J gene TRBJ2-3; 10 nucleotides line up with TRBD2. The V gene's germline CDR1 is SGHTA and CDR2 FQGNSA. The CDR3 has 16 residues. The V and J ends lost 2 bases and 6 bases, in that order; junction bases with no gene match: 8. CDR3 sequence reads: CASSLMASGGKDTQYF. For the CDR3, the DNA is TGTGCCAGCAGCTTAATGGCTAGCGGGGGCAAGGATACGCAGTATTTT. The full variable domain, rest sourced from reference TRBV7-2 and TRBJ2-3, is GAGVSQSPSNKVTEKGKDVELRCDPISGHTALYWYRQSLGQGLEFLIYFQGNSAPDKSGLPSDRFSAERTGGSVSTLTIQRTQQEDSAVYLCASSLMASGGKDTQYFGPGTRLTVL.

About this clonotype: This clone may be a read error of a much larger clone one base away. The chain joins TRBV5-1 to TRBJ2-5; the match to TRBD2 covers 10 bases. The germline V gene has CDR1 SGHRS and CDR2 YFSETQ. This CDR3 spans 16 amino acids. V lost 4 bases, J lost 1 base, and 7 bases stayed unmatched. The CDR3 nucleotides are TGCGCCAGCAGCAAGAACCTAGCGGGGGCCCAAGAGACCCAGTACTTC. This codes for CASSKNLAGAQETQYF.

This clonotype occurred many times. The V gene is TRBV20-1, the J gene TRBJ1-1; 8 positions agree with TRBD1. The CDR3 loop spans 13 amino acids. Germline V CDR1 and CDR2: DFQATT, SNEGSKA (reference sequence). V shed 5 bases, J shed 5 bases, and the junction held 7 bases outside the gene matches. The CDR3 protein is CSASRDRWTEAFF. In DNA form, the CDR3 reads TGCAGTGCTTCCCGGGACAGGTGGACTGAAGCTTTCTTT.

This clonotype was detected once. At one end the junction does not follow the germline gene, possibly because of a read error. The J gene is TRBJ2-2, the V gene TRBV7-9; 11 bases are a match to TRBD2. The CDR3 length is 14 residues. Germline V gives CDR1 SEHNR, CDR2 FQNEAQ (reference sequence). The CDR3 sequence is CASSLELAGVEQFF. For the CDR3, the DNA is TGTGCCAGCAGCTTGGAACTAGCGGGAGTTGAGCAGTTTTTT. Full variable domain (outside the CDR3, taken from reference TRBV7-9 and TRBJ2-2): DTGVSQNPRHKITKRGQNVTFRCDPISEHNRLYWYRQTLGQGPEFLTYFQNEAQLEKSRLLSDRFSAERPKGSFSTLEIQRTEQGDSAMYLCASSLELAGVEQFFGEGSRLTVL.

Regarding this clonotype: The junction shows a germline mismatch at one end, possibly a read error. CDR3 in DNA: TGTGCTTACCCGCTAGCGGGGCGTGAGACCCAGCACTTC. This gives the protein CAYPLAGRETQHF. The chain uses TRBV7-8 and TRBJ2-5, with 9 bases aligning to TRBD2. The CDR3 length is 13 residues. Germline values: CDR1 SGHVS, CDR2 FQNEAQ.

V is TRBV7-9 and J is TRBJ1-1; no clear D. V lost 8 bases, J lost 0 bases, and 10 bases lay in between. The CDR3 totals 13 residues. The germline V gene has CDR1 SEHNR and CDR2 FQNEAQ (reference sequence). CDR3 amino acids: CASLPAMNTEAFF. In DNA, the CDR3 is TGTGCCAGCCTGCCCGCCATGAACACTGAAGCTTTCTTT.

With respect to this clonotype: One base away lies a much larger clone, so this may be a sequencing read error. This chain links TRBV7-2 with TRBJ1-5; D gene ambiguous. Germline lookup yields CDR1 SGHTA and CDR2 FQGNSA. Trimming stripped 1 base from V and 3 bases from J, with 7 bases between. The CDR3 covers 14 residues. The CDR3 coding sequence is TGTGCCAGCAGCTTAGATGGGTTCAATCAGCCCCAGCATTTT. Translated: CASSLDGFNQPQHF.

This chain links TRBV7-2 with TRBJ1-6; D gene unclear. This CDR3 spans 14 amino acids. V lost 3 bases, J lost 9 bases, and 12 bases lay in between. Germline V gene data show CDR1 as SGHTA and CDR2 as FQGNSA. CDR3 coding DNA: TGTGCCAGCAGCTTGGGCGGAGAGGGTTCACCCCTCCACTTT. The encoded protein is CASSLGGEGSPLHF.

The sample holds a few counts of this clonotype. The chain is built from TRBV5-4 and TRBJ2-1; D might be TRBD1 (7 bases). V was trimmed by 2 bases and J by 4 bases, leaving 13 bases between them. Germline assignment: CDR1 SGHNT and CDR2 YYREEE (reference sequence). CDR3 size: 15 residues. CDR3 loop: CASSFGGQLYNEQFF. The DNA for the CDR3 is TGTGCCAGCAGCTTCGGGGGACAGTTATACAATGAGCAGTTCTTC.

The rearrangement joins TRBV10-3 to TRBJ2-7, with 11 bases that match TRBD1. V shed 7 bases and J 7 bases; nucleotides not matched to a gene: 6. This CDR3 contains 13 residues. In germline, CDR1 is ENHRY, CDR2 SYGVKD. CDR3 region: CAIMGQGGLEQYF. The CDR3 DNA reads as TGTGCCATCATGGGACAGGGGGGGTTGGAGCAGTACTTC.

This clonotype appeared many times. This rearrangement joins TRBV19 to TRBJ1-2, with 9 bases lining up with TRBD1. Losses at the gene ends were 0 bases for V and 6 bases for J; bases not matched to a gene: 5. This CDR3 comprises 15 residues. The V gene's germline CDR1 is LNHDA and CDR2 SQIVND (reference sequence). Here the CDR3 reads CASSIDRDRENGYTF. In DNA, the CDR3 is TGTGCCAGTAGTATAGATCGGGACAGGGAGAATGGCTACACCTTC.

This clonotype was recorded at least ten times. The chain recombines TRBV12-3 or TRBV12-4 with TRBJ2-1; 11 bases are a match to TRBD2. The V gene end was trimmed by 9 bases and the J gene end by 6 bases; junction bases not matched to a gene: 1. CDR3 length equals 12 residues. The CDR3 protein is CASSGGVNEQFF. CDR3 coding DNA: TGTGCCAGTAGCGGGGGGGTCAATGAGCAGTTCTTC.

The sample holds many counts of this clonotype. The V call is TRBV19, the J call TRBJ2-7; D tentatively fits TRBD1 or TRBD2 (5 bases each). CDR1 LNHDA and CDR2 SQIVND come from the germline V gene (reference sequence). Trimming pared 4 bases from V and 0 bases from J, leaving 13 bases between. The CDR3 has 15 residues. CDR3 region: CASSRDSTSSYEQYF. The DNA for the CDR3 is TGTGCCAGTAGTAGAGACAGTACTAGCTCCTACGAGCAGTACTTC. The entire variable domain, with the rest obtained from reference TRBV19 and TRBJ2-7, is as follows: DGGITQSPKYLFRKEGQNVTLSCEQNLNHDAMYWYRQDPGQGLRLIYYSQIVNDFQKGDIAEGYSVSREKKESFPLTVTSAQKNPTAFYLCASSRDSTSSYEQYFGPGTRLTVT.

J is TRBJ1-2 and V is TRBV25-1; TRBD1 is a possible D gene (6 bases). Germline CDR1 MGHDK, CDR2 SYGVNS. Trimming stripped 3 bases from V and 7 bases from J, with 15 bases between. CDR3 length: 14 amino acids. CDR3: CASSDPRGKSGYTF. CDR3 nucleotides: TGTGCCAGCAGTGACCCCAGGGGAAAGAGTGGCTACACCTTC.

The rearrangement links TRBV9 to TRBJ2-7; 7 bases are shared with TRBD2. This CDR3 has 15 amino acids. The germline gives CDR1 SGDLS, CDR2 YYNGEE. V was clipped by 4 bases and J by 2 bases; unmatched bases: 9. In DNA, the CDR3 is TGTGCCAGCAGCCCCCGCCCTCGGGGGGCCTACGAGCAGTACTTC. This sequence encodes CASSPRPRGAYEQYF.

Comments on this clonotype: No conserved phenylalanine or tryptophan is present at the end of the CDR3, so a read error is the likely explanation. The limits of the CDR3 on the DNA are not certain, so only TCRdb's listed CDR3 is given. V usage is TRBV7-9 and J usage is TRBJ1-5. Germline V CDR1 and CDR2: SEHNR, FQNEAQ (reference sequence). The CDR3 has 13 amino acids, counting both end residues. The CDR3 reads CATEQYLEQRPNL.

For this clonotype: A clone one base away is much larger, so this may be a read error. The chain links TRBV7-7 to TRBJ2-1; D call uncertain. This CDR3 spans 15 amino acids. Germline CDR1 and CDR2: SSHAT and FNYEAQ (reference sequence). V lost 4 bases, J lost 5 bases, and 15 bases lay in between. The DNA of the CDR3 is TGTGCCAGCAGCTCGGAACATGAATTGCACAATGAGCAGTTCTTC. This translates into CASSSEHELHNEQFF.

This clonotype was counted many times. The rearrangement links TRBV2 to TRBJ2-5, with 7 bases identical to TRBD1. CDR3 length equals 14 residues. Germline V gene data show CDR1 as SNHLY and CDR2 as FYNNEI. V dropped 6 bases and J dropped 4; count of bases not matched to a gene: 8. The CDR3 coding sequence is TGTGCCAGCAGATTGACAGGGAGAAGAGAGACCCAGTACTTC. Amino acid sequence: CASRLTGRRETQYF. Using reference TRBV2 and TRBJ2-5 for the parts outside the CDR3, the full variable domain is EPEVTQTPSHQVTQMGQEVILRCVPISNHLYFYWYRQILGQKVEFLVSFYNNEISEKSEIFDDQFSVERPDGSNFTLKIRSTKLEDSAMYFCASRLTGRRETQYFGPGTRLLVL.

As to this clonotype: It is unclear where the CDR3 begins or ends on the DNA, so no DNA is shown, and the CDR3 is as TCRdb lists it. This chain uses TRBV11-2 with TRBJ2-7; the table's TRBD1 call for D was not verified on the DNA. Per the germline V gene, CDR1 is SGHAT and CDR2 is FQNNGV. The CDR3 extends over 23 residues, inclusive of both ends. CDR3 loop: CATSSQTSVYFCAISAGRHEQYF.

The chain joins TRBV9 to TRBJ2-7; D remains ambiguous. CDR3 length equals 13 residues. Germline V gene data show CDR1 as SGDLS and CDR2 as YYNGEE. Deletions cut 0 bases from V and 4 bases from J, with 8 bases between. The CDR3 is CASSVGGQYEQYF. The CDR3 bases are TGTGCCAGCAGCGTAGGAGGTCAGTACGAGCAGTACTTC.

CDR3 amino acids: CASSLDRVTKGTQYF. The CDR3 coding sequence is TGTGCCAGCAGCTTAGACCGGGTTACAAAAGGGACCCAGTACTTC. The genes are TRBV7-2 and TRBJ2-5, with D hard to call. Per the germline V gene, CDR1 is SGHTA and CDR2 is FQGNSA. Trimming took off 1 base at V and 7 bases at J, with 16 bases between the two ends. The CDR3 is 15 residues long.

The rearrangement uses TRBV12-3 or TRBV12-4 and TRBJ2-5; the D is unclear. This CDR3 is built from 13 residues. V was shortened by 3 bases and J by 1 base, with 6 bases between the two germline ends. The CDR3 DNA sequence: TGTGCCAGCAGTTTCGAGATCCAAGAGACCCAGTACTTC. It specifies CASSFEIQETQYF.

The chain employs TRBV10-3 and TRBJ2-7; 10 bases line up with TRBD2. V lost 10 bases, J lost 5 bases, and 8 bases stayed unmatched. This CDR3 is built from 13 residues. Germline CDR1 is ENHRY and CDR2 is SYGVKD. CDR3 sequence (DNA): TGTGCCAGTAAAAGGAGCGGGGGGGACGAGCAGTACTTC. It is translated as CASKRSGGDEQYF.

Regarding this clonotype: Relative to the germline gene, one junction end is altered; a read error may explain this. The J gene is TRBJ1-2, the V gene TRBV7-2, with D possibly being TRBD1 (5 bases). Germline CDR1 reads SGHTA; CDR2 reads FQGNSA. CDR3 length: 15 residues. The CDR3 reads CASSARPPGTYGYTF. CDR3 DNA sequence: TGCGCCAGCAGCGCCCGTCCGCCAGGGACCTATGGCTACACCTTC.

The chain has TRBV20-1 and TRBJ2-7; perhaps TRBD1 as D (5 bases). The germline CDR1 and CDR2 sequences are DFQATT and SNEGSKA (reference sequence). CDR3 length equals 15 residues. Trimming took 6 bases from V and 3 from J, leaving 21 bases between them. The CDR3 DNA is TGCAGTGCCACACCTTGGCAGGGCGCCCACTACGAGCAGTACTTC. This translates into CSATPWQGAHYEQYF.

This clonotype has more than one count but fewer than ten. DNA for the CDR3: TGTGCCAGCAGCTTAGGCCCAGGACAGGGAGGTTCACCCCTCCACTTT. Translating it yields CASSLGPGQGGSPLHF. This sequence joins TRBV7-2 and TRBJ1-6; 8 bases are shared with TRBD1. Germline-derived CDR1 and CDR2 are SGHTA and FQGNSA. The CDR3 covers 16 residues. V lost 1 base and J lost 9; bases outside the gene matches: 8.